This T cell receptor beta chain comes out of a study of shared clonotypes between healthy human individuals (dated by TCRdb to 2019 to 2021). As for the study more broadly: Three men and a couple of women, aged 18 to 49 years, made up the cohort. For each donor, three plates each were used for CD4 naive and CD4 memory, two plates were used for CD8 naive, and one plate was used for CD8 memory. To increase sequencing depth and limit assay-specific biases, different laboratories used diverse techniques to prepare libraries and sequence TCR repertoires. Each donor's leukapheresis produced roughly between about 0.8 and 10 billion PBMCs. Blood TCR repertoires of about 5 healthy adults were deeply sequenced to estimate repertoire size and the extent of clonotype sharing between individuals.

Using the deep immunoSEQ assay, TCR CDR3 regions were amplified from genomic DNA by multiplex PCR. Extracted genomic DNA from each cell subset was distributed evenly across all wells of several immunoSEQ 96-well plates, and each plate was treated as a replicate. For sorted subsets, around 200 ng genomic DNA, equal to some 28,000 T cell genomes, was loaded into each replicate PCR. The purified libraries were quantified using a Qubit 3.0 fluorometer, sized with a Bioanalyzer 2100, and then quantified again using the KAPA Library Quantification kit. A separate single-read 150-cycle Illumina NextSeq 550 flow cell was used to sequence each immunoSEQ 96-well plate. The source study handled its data this way. The immunoSEQ output contained only junctional sequences without quality scores, so filtering could not match that applied to full-length reads. Sequences were annotated with PyIR, a Python wrapper for IgBLAST v1.9, and V/J genes and CDR3 were assigned using IMGT germline references. Reads were filtered out if the reads had weak V/J assignments (E-value above 1e-6), no CDR3, stop codons, out-of-frame junctions, or ambiguous translated residues. A V3J clonotype was defined by an identical inferred V gene, J gene, and CDR3 amino acid sequence. Percentage overlap between repertoires was calculated by dividing the number of shared unique clonotypes by the size of the smaller repertoire. Richness of each repertoire was evaluated using RTK rarefaction, the Chao1 estimator, and Recon v2.1 estimates of unobserved clonotypes. OLGA was used to compute generation probabilities for all TCRbeta clonotypes that the gDNA method yielded from a handful of donors. Sourced from immuneACCESS, this table was stored by TCRdb with only in-frame sequences that have V and J called. A share of the clones is absent; for the studies checked, an unresolved V gene accounts for under half, and the remainder has no known explanation. V, J and clone size derive from that table, while D and trimming were established from the DNA sequence. The sample yields 190,000 or so clones; approximately 61% were counted once. Together, the top ten hold 10% of the sample.

CDR1 MNHNS and CDR2 SASEGT were looked up in the germline V gene. The CDR3 sequence holds 14 residues, the cysteine and phenylalanine included. Only the CDR3 region is kept as DNA, spanning 42 bases read in frame from base 1. V is shortened by 7 bases, J by 7 bases, and the region joining them spans 20 bases. Broad study findings and their caveats: Naive subsets generally had larger estimated clonotype richness than memory subsets. Sharing across several donors was observed for 4.5% to 6.5% of naive CD4, less than 4% of naive CD8, over 2% of memory CD4, and around 0.4% of memory CD8 clonotypes. Pairwise subsampling indicated that sequencing depth was expected to affect the degree of clonotype sharing among donors. Compared with non-shared clonotypes, the clonotypes found in all four sorted-subset donors had higher generation probabilities. Sampling was restricted to blood, and TCR repertoires in tissues likely differ from the TCR repertoires found in blood. Rarefaction of sorted-subset datasets indicated incomplete sequencing despite the large sequencing depth. Because the study included only a small number of donors, the genetic and exposure-history diversity represented was limited.

A note on this clone: What antigen it recognizes has not been identified. The input lacks base qualities; no much larger clone sits a single base away.

Healthy HIV-negative adults with no recently reported acute infections or vaccinations were included as donors. Only Caucasian adults living in Nashville, Tennessee, USA were represented among the donors. CD4+ T cells were enriched through magnetic negative selection, after which naive cells were positively selected on CD45RA and the remaining negative fraction served as the memory subset. After blood collection by leukapheresis, PBMCs were isolated using Ficoll-Histopaque density gradient centrifugation and then cryopreserved in the vapor phase of liquid nitrogen. Analytical flow cytometry was used to check the purity and quantity of each magnetically sorted T cell population. From each sorted fraction, genomic DNA was isolated and quantified by UV absorbance on a Nanodrop 2000c.

What was sequenced was memory CD4+ T cells sorted from blood. This specimen's cell subset or site label, per the study, means: CD45RA-negative fraction. The rearranged segments are TRBV6-1 and TRBJ2-7, with the D call tentatively TRBD1 or TRBD2, each fitting 5 bases. The clonotype was recovered from a man aged 25 to 40 in good health. At the DNA level, the sequence is TGTGCCAGCATAAGGGCCCTCGGGGCGATAGAGCAGTACTTC. The translation is CASIRALGAIEQYF.